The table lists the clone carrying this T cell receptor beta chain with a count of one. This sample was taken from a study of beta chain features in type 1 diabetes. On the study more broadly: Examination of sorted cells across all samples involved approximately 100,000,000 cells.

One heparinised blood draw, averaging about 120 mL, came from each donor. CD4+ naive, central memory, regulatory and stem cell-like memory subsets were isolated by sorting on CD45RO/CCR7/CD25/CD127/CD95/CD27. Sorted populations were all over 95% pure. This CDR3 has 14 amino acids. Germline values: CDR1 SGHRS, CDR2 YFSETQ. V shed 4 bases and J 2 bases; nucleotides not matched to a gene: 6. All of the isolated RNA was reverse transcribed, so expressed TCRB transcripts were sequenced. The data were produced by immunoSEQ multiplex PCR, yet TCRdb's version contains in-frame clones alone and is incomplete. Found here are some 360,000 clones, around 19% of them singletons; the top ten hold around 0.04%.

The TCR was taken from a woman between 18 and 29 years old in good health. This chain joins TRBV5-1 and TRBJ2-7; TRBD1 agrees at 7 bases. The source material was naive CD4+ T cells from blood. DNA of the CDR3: TGCGCCAGCAGCACCGGGACAGACACCTACGAGCAGTACTTC. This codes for CASSTGTDTYEQYF.